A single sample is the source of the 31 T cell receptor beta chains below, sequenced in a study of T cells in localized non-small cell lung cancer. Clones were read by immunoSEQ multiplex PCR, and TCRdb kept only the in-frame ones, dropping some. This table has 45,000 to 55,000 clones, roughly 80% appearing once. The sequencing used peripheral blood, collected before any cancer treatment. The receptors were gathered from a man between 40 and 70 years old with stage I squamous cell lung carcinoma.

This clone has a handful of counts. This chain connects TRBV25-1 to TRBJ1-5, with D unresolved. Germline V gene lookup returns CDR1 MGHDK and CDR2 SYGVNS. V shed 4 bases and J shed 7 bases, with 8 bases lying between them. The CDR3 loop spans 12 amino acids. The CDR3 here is CASSAPGQPQHF. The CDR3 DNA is TGTGCCAGCAGTGCCCCGGGCCAGCCCCAGCATTTT.

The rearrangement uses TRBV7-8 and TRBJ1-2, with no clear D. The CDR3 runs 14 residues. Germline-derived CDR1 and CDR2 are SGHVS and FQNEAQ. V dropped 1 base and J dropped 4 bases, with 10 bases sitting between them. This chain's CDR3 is CASSLGEFSYGYTF. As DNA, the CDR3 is TGTGCCAGCAGCTTAGGGGAATTTAGCTATGGCTACACCTTC.

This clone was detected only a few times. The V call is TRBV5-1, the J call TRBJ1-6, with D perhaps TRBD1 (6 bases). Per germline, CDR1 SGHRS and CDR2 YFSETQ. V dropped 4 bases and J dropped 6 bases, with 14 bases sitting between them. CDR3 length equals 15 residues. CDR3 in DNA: TGCGCCAGCAGCCTACAGGGAACCAGTAATTCACCCCTCCACTTT. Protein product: CASSLQGTSNSPLHF.

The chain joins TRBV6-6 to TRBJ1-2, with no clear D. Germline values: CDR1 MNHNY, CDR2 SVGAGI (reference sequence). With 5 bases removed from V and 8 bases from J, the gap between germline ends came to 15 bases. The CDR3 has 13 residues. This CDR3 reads CASSDNYLYGYTF. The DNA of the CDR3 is TGTGCCAGCAGTGACAACTATTTGTACGGCTACACCTTC.

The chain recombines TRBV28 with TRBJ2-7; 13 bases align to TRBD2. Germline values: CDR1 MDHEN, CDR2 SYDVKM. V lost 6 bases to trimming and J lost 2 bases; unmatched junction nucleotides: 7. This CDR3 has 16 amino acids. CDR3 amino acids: CASSPSTSGGAYEQYF. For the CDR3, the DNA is TGTGCCAGCAGCCCCTCCACTAGCGGGGGGGCCTACGAGCAGTACTTC.

The chain's CDR3 is CASSGLGGGNQPQHF. In nucleotides, the CDR3 is TGTGCCAGCAGCGGCTTAGGGGGTGGCAATCAGCCCCAGCATTTT. This chain connects TRBV6-5 to TRBJ1-5; perhaps TRBD1 as D (6 bases). Germline V lookup: CDR1 MNHEY, CDR2 SVGAGI. V was clipped by 6 bases and J by 2 bases, with 14 bases between them. The CDR3 has 15 amino acids.

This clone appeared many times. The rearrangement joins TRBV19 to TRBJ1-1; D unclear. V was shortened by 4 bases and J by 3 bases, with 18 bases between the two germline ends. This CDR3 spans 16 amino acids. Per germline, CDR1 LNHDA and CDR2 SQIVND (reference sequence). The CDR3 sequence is CASSNGPEKVYTEAFF. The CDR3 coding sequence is TGTGCCAGTAGTAACGGCCCGGAGAAAGTCTACACTGAAGCTTTCTTT.

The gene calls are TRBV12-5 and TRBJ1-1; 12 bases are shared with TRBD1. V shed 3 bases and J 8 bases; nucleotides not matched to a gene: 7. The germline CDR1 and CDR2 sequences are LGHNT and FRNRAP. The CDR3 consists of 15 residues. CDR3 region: CASGLDGTGGAEAFF. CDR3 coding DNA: TGTGCTAGTGGTTTAGACGGGACAGGGGGCGCAGAAGCTTTCTTT.

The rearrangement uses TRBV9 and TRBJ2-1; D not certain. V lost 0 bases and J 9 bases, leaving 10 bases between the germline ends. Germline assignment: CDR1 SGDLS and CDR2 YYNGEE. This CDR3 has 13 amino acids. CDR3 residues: CASSVAGWGEQFF. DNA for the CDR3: TGTGCCAGCAGCGTAGCTGGGTGGGGTGAGCAGTTCTTC.

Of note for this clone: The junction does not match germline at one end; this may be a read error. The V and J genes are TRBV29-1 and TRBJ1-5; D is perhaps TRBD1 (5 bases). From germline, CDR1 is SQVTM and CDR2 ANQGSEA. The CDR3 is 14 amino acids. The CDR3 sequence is CSLEGAVRVSAQHF. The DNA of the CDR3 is TGCAGCCTTGAAGGTGCGGTCAGGGTGTCAGCCCAGCATTTT.

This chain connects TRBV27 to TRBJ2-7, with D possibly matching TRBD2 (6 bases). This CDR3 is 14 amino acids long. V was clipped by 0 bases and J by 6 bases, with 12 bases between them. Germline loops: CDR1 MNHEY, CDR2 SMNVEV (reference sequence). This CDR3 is CASSLSRGRAEQYF. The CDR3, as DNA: TGTGCCAGCAGTTTATCGCGGGGCAGGGCCGAGCAGTACTTC.

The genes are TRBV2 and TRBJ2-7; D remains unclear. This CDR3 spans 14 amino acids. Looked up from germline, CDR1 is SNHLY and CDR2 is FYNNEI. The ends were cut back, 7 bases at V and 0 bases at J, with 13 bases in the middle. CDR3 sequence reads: CASKPQVNSYEQYF. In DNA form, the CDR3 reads TGTGCCAGCAAGCCCCAGGTGAACTCCTACGAGCAGTACTTC.

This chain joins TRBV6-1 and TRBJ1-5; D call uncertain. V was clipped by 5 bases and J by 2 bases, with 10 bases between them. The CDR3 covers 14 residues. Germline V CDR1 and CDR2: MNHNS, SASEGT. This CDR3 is CASSPDWGNQPQHF. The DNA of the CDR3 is TGTGCCAGCAGTCCTGATTGGGGCAATCAGCCCCAGCATTTT.

Here the CDR3 reads CASSPGTVKTEAFF. CDR3 bases: TGCGCCAGCAGCCCCGGGACAGTCAAAACTGAAGCTTTCTTT. The genes are TRBV5-1 and TRBJ1-1, with 7 bases aligning to TRBD1. The CDR3 length is 14 residues. V lost 4 bases and J lost 5; bases outside the gene matches: 8. Germline lookup yields CDR1 SGHRS and CDR2 YFSETQ.

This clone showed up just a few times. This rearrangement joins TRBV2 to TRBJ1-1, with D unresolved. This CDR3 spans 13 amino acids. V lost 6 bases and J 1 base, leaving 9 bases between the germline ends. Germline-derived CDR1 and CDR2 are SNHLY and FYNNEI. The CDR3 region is CASSLRQNTEAFF. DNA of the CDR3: TGTGCCAGCAGCCTAAGGCAGAACACTGAAGCTTTCTTT.

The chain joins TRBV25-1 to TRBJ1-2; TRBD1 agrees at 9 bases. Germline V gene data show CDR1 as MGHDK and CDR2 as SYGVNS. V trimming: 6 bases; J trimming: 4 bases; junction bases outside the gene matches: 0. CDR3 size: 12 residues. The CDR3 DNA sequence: TGTGCCAGCAGGACAGGGGGCTATGGCTACACCTTC. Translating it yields CASRTGGYGYTF.

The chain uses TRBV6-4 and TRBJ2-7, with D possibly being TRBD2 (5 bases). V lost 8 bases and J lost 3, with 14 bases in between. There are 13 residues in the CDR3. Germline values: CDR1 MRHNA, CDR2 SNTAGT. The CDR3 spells CASCRRGCYEQYF. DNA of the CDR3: TGTGCCAGCTGTCGTCGGGGATGCTACGAGCAGTACTTC.

The CDR3 sequence is CASSPGQGIYYGYTF. CDR3 nucleotides: TGTGCCAGCAGCCCAGGACAGGGAATTTACTATGGCTACACCTTC. The chain links TRBV11-2 to TRBJ1-2; 8 nucleotides agree with TRBD1. Per the germline V gene, CDR1 is SGHAT and CDR2 is FQNNGV. V dropped 5 bases and J dropped 3; count of bases not matched to a gene: 8. The CDR3 loop spans 15 amino acids.

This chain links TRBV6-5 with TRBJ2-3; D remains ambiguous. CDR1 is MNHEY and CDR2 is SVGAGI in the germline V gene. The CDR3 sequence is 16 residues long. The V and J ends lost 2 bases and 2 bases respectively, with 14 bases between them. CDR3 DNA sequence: TGTGCCAGCAGTTACGATCGGGCAGACATCACAGATACGCAGTATTTT. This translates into CASSYDRADITDTQYF.

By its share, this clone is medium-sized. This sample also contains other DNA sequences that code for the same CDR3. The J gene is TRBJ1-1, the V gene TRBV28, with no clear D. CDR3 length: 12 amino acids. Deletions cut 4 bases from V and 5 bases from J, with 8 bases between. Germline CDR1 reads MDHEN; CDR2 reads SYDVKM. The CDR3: CASSSPTTEAFF. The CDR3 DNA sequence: TGTGCCAGCAGTTCCCCTACGACTGAAGCTTTCTTT.

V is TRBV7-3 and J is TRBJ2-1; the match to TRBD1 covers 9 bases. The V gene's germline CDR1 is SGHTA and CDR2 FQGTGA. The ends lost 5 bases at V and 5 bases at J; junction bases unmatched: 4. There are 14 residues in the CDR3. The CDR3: CASSGDRANNEQFF. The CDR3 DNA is TGTGCCAGCAGCGGGGACAGGGCAAACAATGAGCAGTTCTTC.

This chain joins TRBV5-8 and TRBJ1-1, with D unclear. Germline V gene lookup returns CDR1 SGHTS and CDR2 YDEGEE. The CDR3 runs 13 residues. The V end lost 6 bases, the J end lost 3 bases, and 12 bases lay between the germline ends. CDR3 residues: CASTFQLDTEAFF. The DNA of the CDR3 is TGTGCCAGCACCTTTCAACTGGACACTGAAGCTTTCTTT.

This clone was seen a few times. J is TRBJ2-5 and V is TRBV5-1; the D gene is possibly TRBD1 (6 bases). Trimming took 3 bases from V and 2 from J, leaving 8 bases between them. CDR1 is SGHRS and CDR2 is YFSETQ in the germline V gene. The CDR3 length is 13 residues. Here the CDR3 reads CASSSGQQETQYF. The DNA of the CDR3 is TGCGCCAGCAGCTCCGGACAGCAAGAGACCCAGTACTTC.

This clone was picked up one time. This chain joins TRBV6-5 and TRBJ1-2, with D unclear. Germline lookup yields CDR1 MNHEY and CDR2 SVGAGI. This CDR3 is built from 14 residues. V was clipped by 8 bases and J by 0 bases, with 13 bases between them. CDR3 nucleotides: TGTGCCAGCCTAGCAGGACTTCCTAACTATGGCTACACCTTC. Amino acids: CASLAGLPNYGYTF.

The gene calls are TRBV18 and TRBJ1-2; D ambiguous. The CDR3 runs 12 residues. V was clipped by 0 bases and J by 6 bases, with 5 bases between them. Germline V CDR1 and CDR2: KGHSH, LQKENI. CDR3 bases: TGTGCCAGCTCACCACCCGGCAATGGCTACACCTTC. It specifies CASSPPGNGYTF.

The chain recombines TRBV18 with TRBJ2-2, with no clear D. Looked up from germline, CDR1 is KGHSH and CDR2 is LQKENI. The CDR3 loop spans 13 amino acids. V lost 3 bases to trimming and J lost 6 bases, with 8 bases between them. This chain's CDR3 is CASSPSSSGELFF. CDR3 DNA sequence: TGTGCCAGCTCACCTTCGTCCTCCGGGGAGCTGTTTTTT.

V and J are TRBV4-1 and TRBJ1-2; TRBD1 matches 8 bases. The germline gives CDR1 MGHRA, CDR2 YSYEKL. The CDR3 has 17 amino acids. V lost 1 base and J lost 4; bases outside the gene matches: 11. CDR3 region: CASSQGGTRQGFYGYTF. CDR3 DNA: TGCGCCAGCAGCCAAGGGGGAACTAGACAGGGGTTCTATGGCTACACCTTC.

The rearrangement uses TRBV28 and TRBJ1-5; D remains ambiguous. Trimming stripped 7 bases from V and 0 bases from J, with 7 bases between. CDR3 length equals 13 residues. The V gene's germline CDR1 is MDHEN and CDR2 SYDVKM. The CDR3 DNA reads TGTGCCAGCACTATAAATAGCAATCAGCCCCAGCATTTT. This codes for CASTINSNQPQHF.

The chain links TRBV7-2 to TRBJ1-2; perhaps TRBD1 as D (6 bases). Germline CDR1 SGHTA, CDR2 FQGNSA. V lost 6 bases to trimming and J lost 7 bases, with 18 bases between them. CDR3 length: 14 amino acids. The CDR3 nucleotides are TGTGCCAGCAGAATGGAGGGGGGTCCTATTGGCTACACCTTC. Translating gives CASRMEGGPIGYTF.

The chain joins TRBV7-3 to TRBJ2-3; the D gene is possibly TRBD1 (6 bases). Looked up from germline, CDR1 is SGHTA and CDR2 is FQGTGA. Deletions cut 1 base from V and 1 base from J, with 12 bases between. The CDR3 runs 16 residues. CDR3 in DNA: TGTGCCAGCAGCTTAATGGCCAGGGGCGGCACAGATACGCAGTATTTT. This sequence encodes CASSLMARGGTDTQYF.

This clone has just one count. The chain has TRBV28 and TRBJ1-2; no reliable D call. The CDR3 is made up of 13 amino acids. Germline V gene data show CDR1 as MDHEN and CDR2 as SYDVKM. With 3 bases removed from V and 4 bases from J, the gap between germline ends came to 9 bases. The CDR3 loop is CASSFSRFYGYTF. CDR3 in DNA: TGTGCCAGCAGTTTCTCGAGGTTCTATGGCTACACCTTC.